The entry that follows covers one TCR delta chain sequence. Its antigen is not known. The sample originates from a study of Vδ1+ human thymocytes. General study results and limits: Highly polyclonal TRG and TRD repertoires with Gaussian CDR3 length distributions appeared in thymus.

Sequences come from RNA converted to cDNA by reverse transcription. The CDR3 regions were amplified by multiplex PCR from V-gene primers to a constant-region primer. TCRdb used CATT to re-call clones from the multiplex PCR reads. The sample carries 80,000 or so delta-chain clones, around 32% recorded once. Germline lookup yields CDR1 GEAIGNYY and CDR2 EKD. V was pared by 3 bases and J by 0 bases, with 19 bases of the junction left unmatched. The CDR3 runs 21 residues. This TCR was sampled from a boy under two years old who had congenital heart surgery. The sample comprised Vdelta1+ gamma-delta thymocytes from the thymus. Sample subset: FACS-sorted CD3+ TCRalphabeta- TCRVdelta1+ TCRVdelta2- thymocytes. J is TRDJ1 and V is TRDV2, with 12 bases fitting TRDD3. The CDR3 DNA reads as TGTGCCTGTGACTCCCCTGTACTGGGGGATACTCCCGTGCGGTACACCGATAAACTCATCTTT. Residues: CACDSPVLGDTPVRYTDKLIF.